The entry below describes one T cell receptor (beta chain). This record comes from a study of cytomegalovirus exposure and HLA in healthy donors. The PCR made use of 60 Vbeta and 13 Jbeta primers. Produced via immunoSEQ multiplex PCR; TCRdb's table is partial and in-frame only. The sample has 85,000 to 100,000 clones; 69% are singletons. Trimming shortened V by 0 bases and J by 0 bases, and 13 bases separated the two germline ends. This CDR3 comprises 16 residues. CDR1 SGHRS and CDR2 YFSETQ come from the germline V gene. V gene TRBV5-1 combines with J gene TRBJ2-7; no clear D. The material sequenced was PBMCs. The source of this sequence is a man in his fifties or sixties in good health and CMV-seronegative. CDR3 in amino acids: CASSLAGGGISYEQYF. DNA for the CDR3: TGCGCCAGCAGCTTGGCCGGCGGCGGAATCTCCTACGAGCAGTACTTC.